The source of this T cell receptor beta chain is a study of blood T cells in healthy people across ages. V trimming: 4 bases; J trimming: 6 bases; junction bases outside the gene matches: 15. CDR3 size: 17 residues. Germline V gene data show CDR1 as SGHDT and CDR2 as YYEEEE. Combining a sample-barcoded 5' primer with a J-beta primer mix, a second PCR ran for about 7 to 11 cycles. One entry per CDR3 protein results from TCRdb running MiXCR on the 5' RACE reads. The top ten clones hold 9.5% to 13% of a sample with 750,000 to 950,000 distinct CDR3 sequences, under 35% of them seen once. This clonotype was seen once. Its antigen is still unknown. Notes on the study in general: Diversity estimated from one million T cells was considered an underestimate.

The data were also submitted as part of a second study, on T cells of mothers and their children. That paper notes: It was observed that no persistent microchimeric T cell clones could be detected.

Sequencing was carried out using blood. The TCR was taken from a woman in her thirties or forties in good health. The chain employs TRBV5-6 and TRBJ2-7, with 11 bases that match TRBD2. The CDR3 bases are TGTGCCAGCAGCCCTCTTACCACTAGCGGGAGAACATCCGAGCAGTACTTC. Translation gives CASSPLTTSGRTSEQYF. The full variable domain, in which reference TRBV5-6 and TRBJ2-7 provide the parts outside the CDR3, is DAGVTQSPTHLIKTRGQQVTLRCSPKSGHDTVSWYQQALGQGPQFIFQYYEEEERQRGNFPDRFSGHQFPNYSSELNVNALLLGDSALYLCASSPLTTSGRTSEQYFGPGTRLTVT.